This TCR beta chain was recorded in a study of shared clonotypes between healthy human individuals. Turning to this clone: Its antigen remains unknown.

Only in-frame clones appear in the TCRdb table, and some are missing; sequencing was by immunoSEQ multiplex PCR. The sample lists about 1 million clones, 70% to 80% occurring once. CDR3 size: 15 residues. Trimming removed 5 bases from V and 0 bases from J, with 14 bases in between. Germline V gene lookup returns CDR1 MGHRA and CDR2 YSYEKL. Study-wide findings and caveats: Non-shared clonotypes had lower generation probabilities than clonotypes shared by all four sorted-subset donors.

Donors, without exception, were Caucasian adults residing in Nashville, Tennessee. Partitioning of CD4+ cells yielded a CD45RA+ naive subset and a CD45RA-negative memory subset. V usage is TRBV4-1 and J usage is TRBJ2-7; no clear D gene. This clonotype was obtained from a man aged 18-30 years in good health. Sequencing was carried out using memory CD4+ T cells sorted from blood. Subset: CD45RA-negative fraction. CDR3 loop: CASSFNFLSSYEQYF. CDR3 nucleotides: TGCGCCAGCAGCTTTAATTTTCTAAGCTCCTACGAGCAGTACTTC.